This TCR beta chain was retrieved from a study of STAT5B mutations in CD4+ large granular lymphocyte leukemia. The study's findings and limits: Compared with healthy controls (2/35), patient top clones favored TRBV06 (8/27). Patient CD4-sorted repertoires looked more clonal than healthy CD4+ repertoires, even without putative leukemic clones.

Buffy coats from healthy blood donors served as controls. On this clone: Its antigen is unidentified.

Germline CDR1 reads LGHNA; CDR2 reads YSLEER. The CDR3 loop spans 13 amino acids. V lost 0 bases, J lost 1 base, and 4 bases lay in between. Authors' analysis steps: Productive clonotypes were detectable down to 2.59 x 10-5 frequency. Libraries were prepared by immunoSEQ multiplex PCR; TCRdb keeps only in-frame clonotypes and omits some of them. V and J calls and clone size come straight from that table; D and trimming were deduced from the DNA. The table lists tens of thousands of clones, approximately 88% of them singletons. The V gene is TRBV4-3, the J gene TRBJ2-7, with D hard to call. This TCR was recovered from a human donor in good health. The sequenced material came from CD4+ T cells from blood buffy coats. CDR3 sequence (DNA): TGCGCCAGCAGCCAAGAGGATTCCTACGAGCAGTACTTC. Its translation is CASSQEDSYEQYF.